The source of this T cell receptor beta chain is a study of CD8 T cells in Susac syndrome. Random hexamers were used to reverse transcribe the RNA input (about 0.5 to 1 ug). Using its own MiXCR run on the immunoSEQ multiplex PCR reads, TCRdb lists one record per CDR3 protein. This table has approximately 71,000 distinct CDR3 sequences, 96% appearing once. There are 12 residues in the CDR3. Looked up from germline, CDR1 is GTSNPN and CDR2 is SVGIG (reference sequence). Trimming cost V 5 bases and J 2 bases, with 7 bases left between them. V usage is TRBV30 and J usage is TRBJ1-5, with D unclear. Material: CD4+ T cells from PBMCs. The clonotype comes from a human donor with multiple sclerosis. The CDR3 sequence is CAWDARNQPQHF. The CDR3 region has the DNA TGTGCCTGGGACGCACGCAATCAGCCCCAGCATTTT.